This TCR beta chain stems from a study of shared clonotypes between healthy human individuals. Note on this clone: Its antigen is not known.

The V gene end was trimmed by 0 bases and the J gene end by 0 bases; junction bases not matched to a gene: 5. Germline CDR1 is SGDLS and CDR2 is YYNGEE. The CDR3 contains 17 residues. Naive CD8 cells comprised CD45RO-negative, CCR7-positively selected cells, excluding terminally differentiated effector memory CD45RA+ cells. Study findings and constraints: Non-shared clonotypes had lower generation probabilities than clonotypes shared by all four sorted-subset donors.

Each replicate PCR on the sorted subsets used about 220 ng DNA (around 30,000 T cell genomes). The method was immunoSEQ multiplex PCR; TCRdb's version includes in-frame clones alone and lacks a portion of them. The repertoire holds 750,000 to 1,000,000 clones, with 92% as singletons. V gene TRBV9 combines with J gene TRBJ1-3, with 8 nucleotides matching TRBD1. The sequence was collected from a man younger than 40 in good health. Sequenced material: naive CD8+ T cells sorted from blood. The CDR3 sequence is CASSVAGTGHSGNTIYF. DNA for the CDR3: TGTGCCAGCAGCGTAGCCGGGACAGGCCACTCTGGAAACACCATATATTTT. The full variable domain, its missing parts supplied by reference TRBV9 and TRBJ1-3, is DSGVTQTPKHLITATGQRVTLRCSPRSGDLSVYWYQQSLDQGLQFLIQYYNGEERAKGNILERFSAQQFPDLHSELNLSSLELGDSALYFCASSVAGTGHSGNTIYFGEGSWLTVV.